These 7 T cell receptor beta chains share one sample of origin, sequenced in a study of T-cell memory formation after mild COVID-19. TCRdb re-analysed the 5' RACE reads in MiXCR, keeping a single row per CDR3 protein. The table includes fewer than 650,000 distinct CDR3 sequences, 17% detected once. The sample taken for sequencing was PBMCs or a T cell subset sorted from them (not recorded which). Receptor source: an adult woman who had mild COVID-19 (a few samples of this study predate the infection). Cell type and time point are not known.

In its sample, this clonotype was seen many times. The chain couples TRBV5-1 to TRBJ2-7; weak D call: TRBD1 (5 bases). Germline V gives CDR1 SGHRS, CDR2 YFSETQ. The V end was cut by 0 bases, the J end by 2 bases, with 9 bases between. The CDR3 is 14 residues long. The CDR3 DNA sequence: TGCGCCAGCAGCTTGGCAGGGTCAACCTACGAGCAGTACTTC. Residues: CASSLAGSTYEQYF. Drawing the rest from reference TRBV5-1 and TRBJ2-7, the complete variable domain is KAGVTQTPRYLIKTRGQQVTLSCSPISGHRSVSWYQQTPGQGLQFLFEYFSETQRNKGNFPGRFSGRQFSNSRSEMNVSTLELGDSALYLCASSLAGSTYEQYFGPGTRLTVT.

The chain links TRBV4-2 to TRBJ1-1, with 9 positions matching TRBD1. Germline V gene lookup returns CDR1 LGHNA and CDR2 YNFKEQ. The CDR3 length is 14 residues. Trimming at V came to 1 base and at J to 9 bases, leaving 6 bases not matched to a gene. The CDR3 region has the DNA TGTGCCAGCAGCCAAGGGGACAGGGCGAAGCAAGCTTTCTTT. It specifies CASSQGDRAKQAFF.

This rearrangement joins TRBV7-9 to TRBJ1-5; D gene ambiguous. The CDR3 covers 15 residues. Germline CDR1 and CDR2: SEHNR and FQNEAQ (reference sequence). Trimming took 0 bases from V and 3 from J, leaving 9 bases between them. DNA of the CDR3: TGTGCCAGCAGCTTAGCGCAAGGGCTCAATCAGCCCCAGCATTTT. Its protein is CASSLAQGLNQPQHF.

The rearrangement uses TRBV20-1 and TRBJ1-5, with a possible D match to TRBD1 (6 bases). Per the germline V gene, CDR1 is DFQATT and CDR2 is SNEGSKA (reference sequence). The length of the CDR3 is 16 residues. The V end lost 2 bases, the J end lost 1 base, and 15 bases lay between the germline ends. The CDR3 is CSARKPGARSNQPQHF. CDR3 bases: TGCAGTGCTAGAAAACCGGGGGCTAGGAGCAATCAGCCCCAGCATTTT.

This clonotype was seen a few times. The V gene is TRBV7-9, the J gene TRBJ2-7; the D gene is possibly TRBD1 (6 bases). Germline CDR1 is SEHNR and CDR2 is FQNEAQ (reference sequence). The V gene lost 1 base and the J gene lost 5 bases, with 12 bases spanning the gap. The CDR3 runs to 14 residues. CDR3 amino acids: CASSLVTAGDEQYF. In nucleotides, the CDR3 is TGTGCCAGCAGCTTAGTGACTGCAGGGGACGAGCAGTACTTC. Filled out from reference TRBV7-9 and TRBJ2-7, the complete variable domain reads DTGVSQNPRHKITKRGQNVTFRCDPISEHNRLYWYRQTLGQGPEFLTYFQNEAQLEKSRLLSDRFSAERPKGSFSTLEIQRTEQGDSAMYLCASSLVTAGDEQYFGPGTRLTVT.

This chain connects TRBV7-9 to TRBJ1-4, with 7 bases aligning to TRBD1. J gave up 5 bases and V 4 bases, and 7 bases lay outside the gene matches. Germline CDR1 reads SEHNR; CDR2 reads FQNEAQ (reference sequence). The CDR3 loop spans 15 amino acids. In DNA form, the CDR3 reads TGTGCCAGCAGCTCCAGGACAGGCCGGAATGAAAAACTGTTTTTT. Amino acids: CASSSRTGRNEKLFF.

The genes are TRBV4-2 and TRBJ1-5; D is perhaps TRBD1 (5 bases). V shed 5 bases and J shed 1 base, with 24 bases lying between them. The CDR3 has 19 residues. Germline CDR1 is LGHNA and CDR2 is YNFKEQ. CDR3 amino acids: CASSSDPRAGSVSNQPQHF. The DNA for the CDR3 is TGTGCCAGCAGCAGTGACCCTCGGGCAGGGTCGGTAAGCAATCAGCCCCAGCATTTT.